This paragraph reports one T cell receptor (beta chain). Data came from immunoSEQ multiplex PCR; TCRdb stores just in-frame clones and leaves some out. The sample carries 60,000 to 80,000 clones, 84% recorded once. Researchers took blood at baseline, on cycle 4 day 1, and on cycle 7 day 1. The entry originates in a study of OX40 agonist ivuxolimab in advanced cancers. Per germline, CDR1 KGHSH and CDR2 LQKENI. The CDR3 contains 13 residues. V was cut by 6 bases and J by 7 bases, with 13 bases left in between. The TCR sequence derives from an adult with an advanced solid tumor such as melanoma, head and neck, liver or kidney cancer. Sequencing was performed on CD4+ or CD8+ T cells sorted from blood, taken in a trial of the OX40 agonist ivuxolimab. The chain recombines TRBV18 with TRBJ1-5, with D possibly TRBD1 on 5 matching bases. In DNA, the CDR3 is TGTGCCAGCTCTCAGGGTAGGGAGCAGCCCCAGCATTTT. This gives the protein CASSQGREQPQHF.